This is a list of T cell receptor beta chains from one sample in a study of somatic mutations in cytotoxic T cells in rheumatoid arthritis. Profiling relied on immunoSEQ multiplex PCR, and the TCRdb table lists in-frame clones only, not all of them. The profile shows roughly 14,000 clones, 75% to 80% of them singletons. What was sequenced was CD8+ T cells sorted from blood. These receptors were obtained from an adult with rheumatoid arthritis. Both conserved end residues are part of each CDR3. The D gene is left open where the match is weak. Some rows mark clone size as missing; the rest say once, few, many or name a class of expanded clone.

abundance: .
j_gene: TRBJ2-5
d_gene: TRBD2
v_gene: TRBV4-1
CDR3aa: CASSPRSGRGQETQYF
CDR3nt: TGCGCCAGCAGCCCGAGGAGCGGGAGGGGTCAAGAGACCCAGTACTTC

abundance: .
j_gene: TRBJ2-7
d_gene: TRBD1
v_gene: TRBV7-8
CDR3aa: CASRPGTGGLYEQYF
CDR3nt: TGTGCCAGCAGACCCGGGACAGGGGGCCTCTACGAGCAGTACTTC

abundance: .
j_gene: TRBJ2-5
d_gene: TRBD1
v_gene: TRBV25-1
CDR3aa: CASSGGTGEETQYF
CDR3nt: TGTGCCAGCAGTGGGGGGACAGGGGAAGAGACCCAGTACTTC

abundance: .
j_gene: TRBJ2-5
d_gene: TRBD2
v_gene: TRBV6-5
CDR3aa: CASSYSGRAETQYF
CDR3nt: TGTGCCAGCTCCTATAGCGGGAGAGCGGAGACCCAGTACTTC

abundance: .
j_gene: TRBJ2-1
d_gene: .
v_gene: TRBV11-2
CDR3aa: CASRTMYNEQFF
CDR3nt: TGTGCCAGCAGGACGATGTACAATGAGCAGTTCTTC

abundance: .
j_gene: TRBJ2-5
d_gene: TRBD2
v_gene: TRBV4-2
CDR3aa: CASSQDLFTLAGGQETQYF
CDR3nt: TGTGCCAGCAGCCAAGACCTCTTCACACTAGCGGGAGGACAAGAGACCCAGTACTTC

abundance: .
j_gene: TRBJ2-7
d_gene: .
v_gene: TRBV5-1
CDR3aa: CASSLQDSTYEQYF
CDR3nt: TGCGCCAGCAGCTTACAGGACTCTACCTACGAGCAGTACTTC

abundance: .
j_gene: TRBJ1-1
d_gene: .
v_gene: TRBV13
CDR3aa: CASSVRNTEAFF
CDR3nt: TGTGCCAGCAGTGTTAGGAACACTGAAGCTTTCTTT

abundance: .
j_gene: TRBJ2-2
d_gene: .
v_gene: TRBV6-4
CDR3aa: CASSAGAQTGELFF
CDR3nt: TGTGCCAGCAGTGCCGGGGCACAAACCGGGGAGCTGTTTTTT

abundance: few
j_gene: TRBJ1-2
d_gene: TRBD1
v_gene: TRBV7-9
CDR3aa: CASSLTSDRAFYGYTF
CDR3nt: TGTGCCAGCAGCTTAACTTCGGACAGGGCCTTCTATGGCTACACCTTC

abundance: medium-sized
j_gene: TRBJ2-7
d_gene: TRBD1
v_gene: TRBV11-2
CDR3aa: CASSPTTGGEQYF
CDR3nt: TGTGCCAGCAGCCCTACGACAGGGGGCGAGCAGTACTTC

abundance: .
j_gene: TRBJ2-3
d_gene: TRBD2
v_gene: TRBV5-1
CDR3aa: CASSPRLAGGTDTQYF
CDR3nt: TGCGCCAGCAGCCCCAGACTAGCGGGAGGCACAGATACGCAGTATTTT

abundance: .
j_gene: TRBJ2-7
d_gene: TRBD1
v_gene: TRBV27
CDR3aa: CASSFGTGESYEQYF
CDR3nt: TGTGCCAGCAGTTTCGGGACAGGGGAGTCCTACGAGCAGTACTTC

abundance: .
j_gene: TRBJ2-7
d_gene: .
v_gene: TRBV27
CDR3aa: CARNRDRRPGGQYF
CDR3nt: TGTGCCAGAAACCGGGACAGGCGCCCGGGGGGGCAGTACTTC

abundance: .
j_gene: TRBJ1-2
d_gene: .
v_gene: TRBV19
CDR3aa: CASSIRTDYGYTF
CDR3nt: TGTGCCAGTAGTATCCGGACGGACTATGGCTACACCTTC

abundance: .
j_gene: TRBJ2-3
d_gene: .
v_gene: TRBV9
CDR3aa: CASSVDRPDTQYF
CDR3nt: TGTGCCAGCAGCGTCGACAGACCAGATACGCAGTATTTT

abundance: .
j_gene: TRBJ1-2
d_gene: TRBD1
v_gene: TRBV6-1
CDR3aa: CASIPGQGPYGYTF
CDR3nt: TGTGCCAGCATCCCGGGACAGGGGCCCTATGGCTACACCTTC

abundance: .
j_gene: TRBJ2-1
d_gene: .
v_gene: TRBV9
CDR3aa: CASSPPPPYNEQFF
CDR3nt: TGTGCCAGCAGCCCCCCCCCACCCTACAATGAGCAGTTCTTC

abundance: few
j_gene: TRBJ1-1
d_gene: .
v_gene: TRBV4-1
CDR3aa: CASSLDRNSYTEAFF
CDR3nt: TGCGCCAGCAGCCTCGACAGGAATTCGTACACTGAAGCTTTCTTT

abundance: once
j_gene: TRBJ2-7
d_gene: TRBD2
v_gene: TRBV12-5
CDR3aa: CASGLVRGRVYEQYF
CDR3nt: TGTGCTAGTGGTTTGGTACGCGGGAGGGTCTACGAGCAGTACTTC

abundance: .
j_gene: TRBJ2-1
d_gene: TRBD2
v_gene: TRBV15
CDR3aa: CATSPTWGAGWSNEQFF
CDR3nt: TGTGCCACCAGCCCTACCTGGGGAGCGGGATGGTCCAATGAGCAGTTCTTC

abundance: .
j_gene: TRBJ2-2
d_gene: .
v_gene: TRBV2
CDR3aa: CASSPGMNTGELFF
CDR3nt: TGTGCCAGCAGCCCAGGGATGAACACCGGGGAGCTGTTTTTT

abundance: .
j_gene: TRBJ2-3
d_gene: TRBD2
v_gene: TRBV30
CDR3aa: CAWSVPSGIADTQYF
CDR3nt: TGTGCCTGGAGTGTACCTAGCGGGATCGCAGATACGCAGTATTTT

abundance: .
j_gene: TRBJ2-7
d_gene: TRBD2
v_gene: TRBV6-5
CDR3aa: CATGTRGGVSEQYF
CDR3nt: TGTGCCACCGGAACCCGGGGGGGGGTCAGTGAGCAGTACTTC

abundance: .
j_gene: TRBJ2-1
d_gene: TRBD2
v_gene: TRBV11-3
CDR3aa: CASTIAGHYNEQFF
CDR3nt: TGTGCCAGCACCATAGCGGGCCACTACAATGAGCAGTTCTTC

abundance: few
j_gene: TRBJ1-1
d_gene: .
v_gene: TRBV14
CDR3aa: CASSQVAGVDTEAFF
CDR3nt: TGTGCCAGCAGCCAGGTTGCAGGGGTCGACACTGAAGCTTTCTTT

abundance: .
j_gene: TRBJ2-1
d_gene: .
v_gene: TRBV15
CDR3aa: CATSRKVPSYNEQFF
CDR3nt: TGTGCCACCAGCAGGAAAGTTCCCTCCTACAATGAGCAGTTCTTC

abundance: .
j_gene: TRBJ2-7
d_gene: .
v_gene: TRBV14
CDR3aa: CASSQVTRDAEQYF
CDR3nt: TGTGCCAGCAGCCAAGTAACCCGAGACGCCGAGCAGTACTTC

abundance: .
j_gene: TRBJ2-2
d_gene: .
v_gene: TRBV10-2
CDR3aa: CASRDAFLRNTGELFF
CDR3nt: TGCGCCAGCAGGGACGCCTTCCTTAGAAACACCGGGGAGCTGTTTTTT

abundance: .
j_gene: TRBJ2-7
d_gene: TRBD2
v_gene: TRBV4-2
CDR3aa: CASSQERAVGLASYEQYF
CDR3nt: TGTGCCAGCAGCCAAGAGCGGGCTGTTGGACTAGCCTCCTACGAGCAGTACTTC

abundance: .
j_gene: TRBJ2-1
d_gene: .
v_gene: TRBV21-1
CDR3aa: CASSKSRGAIHEQFF
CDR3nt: TGTGCCAGCAGCAAATCAAGGGGCGCGATCCATGAGCAGTTCTTC

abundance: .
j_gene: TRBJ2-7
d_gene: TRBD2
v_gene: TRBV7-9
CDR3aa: CASSFYEGLAGNEQYF
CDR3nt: TGTGCCAGCAGCTTCTACGAAGGACTAGCGGGAAACGAGCAGTACTTC

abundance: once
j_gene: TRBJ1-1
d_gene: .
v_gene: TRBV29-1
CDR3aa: CSVEERKENTEAFF
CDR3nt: TGCAGCGTTGAGGAGAGGAAGGAAAACACTGAAGCTTTCTTT

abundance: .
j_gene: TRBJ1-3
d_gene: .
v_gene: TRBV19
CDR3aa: CASIPTAWGAPIYF
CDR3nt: TGTGCCAGTATCCCGACGGCTTGGGGAGCCCCCATATATTTT

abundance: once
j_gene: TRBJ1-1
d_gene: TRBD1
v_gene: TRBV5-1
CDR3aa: CASSSGQGTQRAEAFF
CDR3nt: TGCGCCAGCAGCAGCGGACAGGGCACTCAGAGGGCTGAAGCTTTCTTT

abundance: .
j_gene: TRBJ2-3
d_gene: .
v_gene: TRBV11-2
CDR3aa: CASSLLGGTDTQYF
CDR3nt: TGTGCCAGCAGCTTATTGGGCGGCACAGATACGCAGTATTTT